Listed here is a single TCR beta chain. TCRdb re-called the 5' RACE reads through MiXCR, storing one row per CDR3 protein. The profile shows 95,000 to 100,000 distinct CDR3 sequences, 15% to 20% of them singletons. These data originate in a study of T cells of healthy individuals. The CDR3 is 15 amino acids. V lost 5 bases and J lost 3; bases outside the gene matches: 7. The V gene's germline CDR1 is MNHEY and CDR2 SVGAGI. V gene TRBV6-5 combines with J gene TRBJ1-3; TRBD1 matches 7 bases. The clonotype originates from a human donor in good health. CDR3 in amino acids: CASSPSTGLGNTIYF. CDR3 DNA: TGTGCCAGCAGTCCTTCGACAGGGCTTGGAAACACCATATATTTT.